Presented here are 21 T cell receptor beta chains from one specimen sequenced in a study of T cell responses to AZD1222 COVID-19 vaccine. Produced via immunoSEQ multiplex PCR; TCRdb's table is partial and in-frame only. This sample has about 130,000 clones, with about nine tenths found just once. Material: peripheral blood, obtained on day 0 of AZD1222 vaccination. The receptors here all came from an adult in good health.

The chain recombines TRBV30 with TRBJ1-5; 9 bases agree with TRBD1. V gave up 2 bases and J gave up 1 base; unmatched junction bases: 18. CDR1 GTSNPN and CDR2 SVGIG come from the germline V gene (reference sequence). CDR3 length: 20 amino acids. The CDR3 DNA follows: TGTGCCTGGAGTTCCGGGACAGGGATATACCTAGATAACAGCAATCAGCCCCAGCATTTT. It specifies CAWSSGTGIYLDNSNQPQHF.

The chain combines TRBV30 with TRBJ1-1, with D perhaps TRBD1 (5 bases). Trimming shortened V by 0 bases and J by 3 bases, and 8 bases separated the two germline ends. Germline CDR1 reads GTSNPN; CDR2 reads SVGIG (reference sequence). The CDR3 contains 13 residues. In DNA form, the CDR3 reads TGTGCCTGGAGTGTCGGGACGTACACTGAAGCTTTCTTT. This sequence encodes CAWSVGTYTEAFF.

V is TRBV7-9 and J is TRBJ2-5, with 7 nucleotides matching TRBD2. The CDR3 has 16 residues. V lost 6 bases, J lost 5 bases, and 15 bases stayed unmatched. Looked up from germline, CDR1 is SEHNR and CDR2 is FQNEAQ (reference sequence). CDR3 bases: TGTGCCAGCAGATCAAGCTGGGGGACTAATGTGGAGACCCAGTACTTC. It translates to CASRSSWGTNVETQYF.

The rearrangement uses TRBV10-2 and TRBJ2-2, with a tentative D call TRBD2 (7 bases). Trimming removed 6 bases at V and 4 bases at J, with 12 bases between. CDR3 length: 14 amino acids. CDR1 and CDR2 from the germline V gene are WSHSY and SAAADI. CDR3 amino acids: CASRGGHPTGELFF. In nucleotides, the CDR3 is TGCGCCAGCAGGGGGGGGCACCCCACCGGGGAGCTGTTTTTT.

The chain links TRBV5-1 to TRBJ2-3; 8 positions match TRBD1. Trimming took 5 bases from V and 2 from J; bases not matched to a gene: 7. The germline V gene has CDR1 SGHRS and CDR2 YFSETQ. This CDR3 region has 15 residues. The CDR3 loop is CASRRTGTLTDTQYF. The CDR3 DNA sequence: TGCGCCAGCAGGAGGACAGGGACTCTCACAGATACGCAGTATTTT.

This sequence joins TRBV9 and TRBJ1-3, with 8 bases matching TRBD1. This CDR3 contains 15 residues. Per the germline V gene, CDR1 is SGDLS and CDR2 is YYNGEE. V lost 3 bases to trimming and J lost 1 base; unmatched junction nucleotides: 3. The CDR3 reads CASSDWTGSGNTIYF. As DNA, the CDR3 is TGTGCCAGCAGCGACTGGACAGGGTCTGGAAACACCATATATTTT.

The V call is TRBV28, the J call TRBJ2-7, with D possibly TRBD1 on 5 matching bases. The CDR3 runs to 15 residues. Germline V gene sequence: CDR1 MDHEN, CDR2 SYDVKM. V was trimmed by 3 bases and J by 1 base, leaving 13 bases between them. The CDR3 reads CASSFSPGISYEQYF. The CDR3 DNA sequence: TGTGCCAGCAGTTTCTCCCCAGGGATATCCTACGAGCAGTACTTC.

This clone was detected only a few times. The V gene is TRBV12-5, the J gene TRBJ1-2; maybe TRBD1 (5 bases). In germline, CDR1 is LGHNT, CDR2 FRNRAP. There are 13 residues in the CDR3. Trimming shortened V by 3 bases and J by 10 bases, and 15 bases separated the two germline ends. For the CDR3, the DNA is TGTGCTAGTGGTTTCTCCGGGACGGGTGCCTACACCTTC. It yields the protein CASGFSGTGAYTF.

The V gene is TRBV6-7, the J gene TRBJ2-7; D unclear. TRBV6-7 is treated as an ORF (open reading frame) with a function not yet certain. V lost 2 bases to trimming and J lost 3 bases, with 17 bases between them. The CDR3 is made up of 16 amino acids. The CDR3 coding sequence is TGTGCCAGCAGTTACGGTCCGGCAGGATTAAGCTACGAGCAGTACTTC. This encodes CASSYGPAGLSYEQYF.

V is TRBV5-1 and J is TRBJ1-4; D might be TRBD1 (5 bases). V lost 6 bases and J lost 6, with 21 bases in between. The germline gives CDR1 SGHRS, CDR2 YFSETQ. CDR3 length: 16 amino acids. The CDR3 region is CASKKLNGGVDEKLFF. The CDR3 DNA reads TGCGCCAGCAAAAAGCTCAATGGGGGGGTCGATGAAAAACTGTTTTTT.

The chain joins TRBV28 to TRBJ1-3; weak D call: TRBD1 (5 bases). The CDR3 is made up of 15 amino acids. Germline-derived CDR1 and CDR2 are MDHEN and SYDVKM. Trimming removed 5 bases from V and 0 bases from J, with 11 bases in between. The CDR3 spells CASSPTGGSGNTIYF. In DNA form, the CDR3 reads TGTGCCAGCAGTCCAACCGGGGGCTCTGGAAACACCATATATTTT.

The chain couples TRBV14 to TRBJ1-2; possibly TRBD1 for D (6 bases). The length of the CDR3 is 14 residues. With 0 bases removed from V and 5 bases from J, the gap between germline ends came to 10 bases. CDR1 and CDR2 from the germline V gene are SGHDN and FVKESK. For the CDR3, the DNA is TGTGCCAGCAGCCAAGAAGGGGGAGGGTATGGCTACACCTTC. Protein: CASSQEGGGYGYTF. Based on the CDR3 plus reference TRBV14 and TRBJ1-2, the full variable domain is EAGVTQFPSHSVIEKGQTVTLRCDPISGHDNLYWYRRVMGKEIKFLLHFVKESKQDESGMPNNRFLAERTGGTYSTLKVQPAELEDSGVYFCASSQEGGGYGYTFGSGTRLTVV.

The chain links TRBV11-3 to TRBJ2-7; 11 bases align to TRBD2. From germline, CDR1 is SGHNT and CDR2 YENEEA. V lost 5 bases to trimming and J lost 2 bases; unmatched junction nucleotides: 11. This CDR3 spans 17 amino acids. This CDR3 reads CASSLSTASGGTYEQYF. CDR3 bases: TGTGCCAGCAGCCTCAGCACGGCTAGCGGGGGGACCTACGAGCAGTACTTC.

This clone was detected only once. CDR3 bases: TGTGCCAGCAGCGCTGATAGGAGCTCCTACAATGAGCAGTTCTTC. It is translated as CASSADRSSYNEQFF. V gene TRBV2 combines with J gene TRBJ2-1, with no clear D. CDR3 length equals 15 residues. Germline CDR1 is SNHLY and CDR2 is FYNNEI. The V and J ends lost 6 bases and 0 bases respectively, with 12 bases between them. Combining the CDR3 with reference TRBV2 and TRBJ2-1 gives the whole variable domain EPEVTQTPSHQVTQMGQEVILRCVPISNHLYFYWYRQILGQKVEFLVSFYNNEISEKSEIFDDQFSVERPDGSNFTLKIRSTKLEDSAMYFCASSADRSSYNEQFFGPGTRLTVL.

The chain has TRBV28 and TRBJ2-6; D gene unclear. CDR3 length equals 15 residues. Germline loops: CDR1 MDHEN, CDR2 SYDVKM. V lost 7 bases to trimming and J lost 1 base, with 11 bases between them. CDR3 sequence (DNA): TGTGCCAGCAACCGACAAGGATCTGGGGCCAACGTCCTGACTTTC. Its translation is CASNRQGSGANVLTF.

The rearrangement joins TRBV27 to TRBJ1-5; D call uncertain. The V end lost 3 bases, the J end lost 0 bases, and 9 bases lay between the germline ends. The CDR3 consists of 15 residues. Germline CDR1 and CDR2: MNHEY and SMNVEV (reference sequence). This CDR3 reads CASSFVSNSNQPQHF. CDR3 nucleotide sequence: TGTGCCAGCAGTTTTGTCAGCAATAGCAATCAGCCCCAGCATTTT.

This rearrangement joins TRBV11-1 to TRBJ1-6; 7 nucleotides line up with TRBD1. Per the germline V gene, CDR1 is SGHAT and CDR2 is FQDESV (reference sequence). The ends lost 5 bases at V and 9 bases at J; junction bases unmatched: 10. CDR3 length equals 15 residues. CDR3 DNA: TGTGCCAGCAGCCTAGGGGGAACAGGGGTTTCACCCCTCCACTTT. Amino acids: CASSLGGTGVSPLHF.

V gene TRBV6-2 or TRBV6-3 combines with J gene TRBJ1-5, with D perhaps matching TRBD1 (6 bases). Looked up from germline, CDR1 is MNHEY and CDR2 is SVGEGT. V was clipped by 6 bases and J by 1 base, with 10 bases between them. CDR3 length equals 14 residues. CDR3 in DNA: TGTGCCAGCAGCCGGACAGTAAGCAATCAGCCCCAGCATTTT. It codes for CASSRTVSNQPQHF.

This clone was seen a few times. The J gene is TRBJ1-2, the V gene TRBV9; weak D call: TRBD1 (5 bases). This CDR3 is 17 amino acids long. The germline V and J ends were trimmed by 0 bases and 4 bases, with 19 bases remaining between them. Germline assignment: CDR1 SGDLS and CDR2 YYNGEE. This CDR3 reads CASSVGGGGSPLYGYTF. The DNA for the CDR3 is TGTGCCAGCAGCGTAGGGGGGGGAGGGAGTCCCCTCTATGGCTACACCTTC.

The chain uses TRBV18 and TRBJ2-3; D ambiguous. This CDR3 has 14 residues. Per the germline V gene, CDR1 is KGHSH and CDR2 is LQKENI. Trimming took 3 bases from V and 4 from J, leaving 11 bases between them. CDR3 DNA sequence: TGTGCCAGCTCACCCAAGACCGGTTCAGATACGCAGTATTTT. Its protein product is CASSPKTGSDTQYF. The complete variable domain, with remaining parts taken from reference TRBV18 and TRBJ2-3, reads NAGVMQNPRHLVRRRGQEARLRCSPMKGHSHVYWYRQLPEEGLKFMVYLQKENIIDESGMPKERFSAEFPKEGPSILRIQQVVRGDSAAYFCASSPKTGSDTQYFGPGTRLTVL.

The rearrangement links TRBV2 to TRBJ1-5, with a tentative D call TRBD1 (5 bases). CDR3 length: 15 amino acids. Trimming removed 6 bases at V and 1 base at J, with 13 bases between. Germline V gives CDR1 SNHLY, CDR2 FYNNEI. The CDR3 protein is CASRGDSGSNQPQHF. The DNA of the CDR3 is TGTGCCAGCAGGGGGGACTCGGGGAGCAATCAGCCCCAGCATTTT.